The 25 T cell receptor beta chains below were found in one sample sequenced in a study of response to subunit inactivated influenza vaccine. Using its own MiXCR run on the RT-PCR reads, TCRdb lists one record per CDR3 protein. Among a few hundred thousand distinct CDR3 sequences listed, roughly 10% were seen once. These same data were also listed under a study on T cells expressing NK-cell markers. Per that paper: Production of TCR beta cDNA relied on 5'RACE template switching with UMIs.

The sequencing used PBMCs from blood, collected on the day of vaccination. These receptors were obtained from a man between 50 and 59 years old who received an inactivated influenza vaccine.

This clonotype has ten or more counts. The gene calls are TRBV7-2 and TRBJ2-7; D gene uncertain. V lost 5 bases and J lost 5, with 19 bases in between. This CDR3 is 15 amino acids long. CDR1 is SGHTA, CDR2 FQGNSA, per germline. CDR3 sequence: CASSPMGFPPNEQYF. DNA of the CDR3: TGTGCCAGCAGCCCTATGGGGTTTCCCCCTAACGAGCAGTACTTC.

This chain's CDR3 is CASSPLDKYNEQFF. The CDR3 DNA reads TGTGCCAGCAGCCCCTTGGACAAGTACAATGAGCAGTTCTTC. J is TRBJ2-1 and V is TRBV11-2; D is possibly TRBD1 (5 bases). Trimming took 5 bases from V and 4 from J, leaving 12 bases between them. The germline gives CDR1 SGHAT, CDR2 FQNNGV. The CDR3 runs 14 residues.

The V call is TRBV3-1, the J call TRBJ1-2; D may be TRBD1 (5 bases). This CDR3 spans 13 amino acids. V was cut by 4 bases and J by 7 bases, with 13 bases left in between. CDR1 and CDR2 from the germline V gene are LGHDT and YNNKEL (reference sequence). CDR3 sequence: CASSRVQGAGYTF. For the CDR3, the DNA is TGTGCCAGCAGCCGTGTCCAGGGTGCTGGCTACACCTTC.

The gene calls are TRBV28 and TRBJ2-7, with D maybe TRBD1 (6 bases). Per the germline V gene, CDR1 is MDHEN and CDR2 is SYDVKM. This CDR3 is built from 15 residues. V lost 4 bases and J lost 3, with 16 bases in between. CDR3 nucleotides: TGTGCCAGCAGTTCTACAGGGCCCCCCTTCTACGAGCAGTACTTC. It yields the protein CASSSTGPPFYEQYF.

The chain joins TRBV14 to TRBJ2-1; 8 bases are shared with TRBD2. There are 14 residues in the CDR3. Trimming cost V 1 base and J 9 bases; bases outside gene matches: 5. Germline V gives CDR1 SGHDN, CDR2 FVKESK. This CDR3 reads CASSQGAGVIEQFF. In nucleotides, the CDR3 is TGTGCCAGCAGCCAAGGAGCGGGGGTTATTGAGCAGTTCTTC.

V is TRBV5-1 and J is TRBJ2-5; a possible D gene is TRBD2 (5 bases). The germline V and J ends were trimmed by 1 base and 2 bases, with 15 bases remaining between them. Germline V CDR1 and CDR2: SGHRS, YFSETQ. The CDR3 runs to 16 residues. Written as DNA, the CDR3 is TGCGCCAGCAGCTTGTCCCACCGGGGATCTCAAGAGACCCAGTACTTC. This sequence encodes CASSLSHRGSQETQYF.

This clonotype was picked up a small number of times. The J gene is TRBJ2-3, the V gene TRBV7-9, with D maybe TRBD2 (5 bases). The CDR3 is 16 residues long. The germline V gene has CDR1 SEHNR and CDR2 FQNEAQ (reference sequence). Trimming removed 8 bases from V and 4 bases from J, with 22 bases in between. The CDR3 sequence is CASGPSWTGRADTQYF. Written as DNA, the CDR3 is TGTGCCAGCGGACCCTCCTGGACGGGGAGAGCAGATACGCAGTATTTT.

Comment on this clonotype: The junction does not match germline at one end; this may be a read error. This rearrangement joins TRBV29-1 to TRBJ2-3, with 10 nucleotides matching TRBD2. The CDR3 spans 15 residues. The V gene's germline CDR1 is SQVTM and CDR2 ANQGSEA. The CDR3: CSVEAGGPGADTQYF. The CDR3 coding sequence is TGCAGCGTCGAAGCGGGAGGGCCAGGGGCAGATACGCAGTATTTT.

The sample holds a few counts of this clonotype. This chain uses TRBV7-2 with TRBJ2-3; no clear D. Trimming took 2 bases from V and 10 from J, leaving 10 bases between them. CDR1 SGHTA and CDR2 FQGNSA come from the germline V gene. The CDR3 spans 12 residues. CDR3 in DNA: TGTGCCAGCAGCTTACAACAGATACCGCAGTATTTT. It is translated as CASSLQQIPQYF.

This clonotype has just a few counts. The chain is built from TRBV12-3 or TRBV12-4 and TRBJ1-6, with a possible D match to TRBD1 (6 bases). CDR3 length: 12 residues. Trimming shortened V by 5 bases and J by 8 bases, and 7 bases separated the two germline ends. CDR3 sequence: CASSRTDSPLHF. The CDR3 bases are TGTGCCAGCAGTAGGACAGATTCACCCCTCCACTTT.

This clonotype has more than one count but fewer than ten. The genes are TRBV28 and TRBJ2-5; perhaps TRBD1 as D (6 bases). V lost 4 bases, J lost 5 bases, and 14 bases lay in between. The germline V gene encodes CDR1 MDHEN and CDR2 SYDVKM. This CDR3 is 14 amino acids long. The CDR3 nucleotides read TGTGCCAGCAGTTCTCGGACAGCTCCGGAGACCCAGTACTTC. Protein sequence: CASSSRTAPETQYF.

This clonotype was recorded a few times. The J gene is TRBJ2-2, the V gene TRBV3-1; unclear D gene. The germline V gene has CDR1 LGHDT and CDR2 YNNKEL (reference sequence). CDR3 length: 12 amino acids. The ends were cut back, 0 bases at V and 8 bases at J, with 4 bases in the middle. CDR3 in amino acids: CASSQDKGELFF. CDR3 sequence (DNA): TGTGCCAGCAGCCAAGATAAGGGGGAGCTGTTTTTT. The entire variable domain, with the rest obtained from reference TRBV3-1 and TRBJ2-2, is as follows: DTAVSQTPKYLVTQMGNDKSIKCEQNLGHDTMYWYKQDSKKFLKIMFSYNNKELIINETVPNRFSPKSPDKAHLNLHINSLELGDSAVYFCASSQDKGELFFGEGSRLTVL.

The sample holds many counts of this clonotype. The CDR3 coding sequence is TGCAGCGTTGACCACTTCGGACTAGCGGGAGATACGCAGTATTTT. Its protein is CSVDHFGLAGDTQYF. The chain combines TRBV29-1 with TRBJ2-3; TRBD2 matches at 11 bases. Germline CDR1 reads SQVTM; CDR2 reads ANQGSEA. The CDR3 length is 15 residues. J lost 5 bases, V lost 3 bases, and 7 bases had no gene match.

The genes are TRBV5-1 and TRBJ2-1, with 13 positions matching TRBD2. With 0 bases clipped from V and 6 bases from J, the junction kept 3 bases outside the gene matches. The CDR3 sequence is 16 residues long. Germline V gives CDR1 SGHRS, CDR2 YFSETQ. The CDR3 loop is CASSLATSGGANEQFF. The CDR3 DNA follows: TGCGCCAGCAGCTTGGCAACTAGCGGGGGGGCCAATGAGCAGTTCTTC.

The table lists this clonotype with many counts. The chain couples TRBV20-1 to TRBJ2-1; TRBD2 matches at 9 bases. The CDR3 is 13 amino acids. With 7 bases clipped from V and 5 bases from J, the junction kept 6 bases outside the gene matches. CDR1 and CDR2 (germline): DFQATT, SNEGSKA (reference sequence). The chain's CDR3 is CSELAGSNNEQFF. CDR3 nucleotides: TGCAGTGAGCTAGCGGGGAGTAACAATGAGCAGTTCTTC.

J is TRBJ2-2 and V is TRBV12-3 or TRBV12-4; D may correspond to TRBD1 or TRBD2 (5 bases each). Trimming took 6 bases from V and 3 from J, leaving 20 bases between them. There are 17 residues in the CDR3. The CDR3 loop reads CASSYPSGRVDTGELFF. The CDR3, as DNA: TGTGCCAGCAGCTATCCCTCGGGACGCGTCGACACCGGGGAGCTGTTTTTT.

The V and J genes are TRBV28 and TRBJ2-7, with 8 nucleotides matching TRBD2. V was pared by 1 base and J by 1 base, with 6 bases of the junction left unmatched. This CDR3 is built from 16 residues. Germline V gene lookup returns CDR1 MDHEN and CDR2 SYDVKM. This CDR3 reads CASSLSGGVRSYEQYF. Written as DNA, the CDR3 is TGTGCCAGCAGTTTATCCGGGGGGGTAAGGTCCTACGAGCAGTACTTC.

The table lists this clonotype with a few counts. The chain has TRBV6-4 and TRBJ2-1, with D perhaps TRBD2 (7 bases). The V and J ends lost 2 bases and 5 bases respectively, with 13 bases between them. Germline V gives CDR1 MRHNA, CDR2 SNTAGT. This CDR3 is 15 amino acids long. The CDR3 coding sequence is TGTGCCAGCAGTGACGAGGGGGGGCCGAACAATGAGCAGTTCTTC. Encoded protein: CASSDEGGPNNEQFF.

The V and J genes are TRBV7-8 and TRBJ2-1; TRBD2 aligns across 8 bases. The CDR3 extends over 12 amino acids. The germline CDR1 and CDR2 sequences are SGHVS and FQNEAQ. The V segment lost 0 bases and the J segment 13 bases; nucleotides outside the gene matches: 2. CDR3 coding DNA: TGTGCCAGCAGCTTAGCGGGACTAGTACAGTTCTTC. This gives the protein CASSLAGLVQFF.

This clonotype was found a few times. The chain is built from TRBV29-1 and TRBJ1-1, with 8 nucleotides matching TRBD1. Germline trimming cut 6 bases from V and 4 bases from J; bases unmatched to any gene: 10. Per germline, CDR1 SQVTM and CDR2 ANQGSEA. The CDR3 consists of 14 residues. This CDR3 is CSVRISTGGTEAFF. The CDR3, as DNA: TGCAGCGTCCGCATCTCCACAGGGGGCACTGAAGCTTTCTTT.

The chain recombines TRBV5-1 with TRBJ2-1, with 9 nucleotides matching TRBD2. CDR1 is SGHRS, CDR2 YFSETQ, per germline. V gave up 5 bases and J gave up 0 bases; unmatched junction bases: 9. CDR3 length: 17 amino acids. In nucleotides, the CDR3 is TGCGCCAGCAGATCTGGGAGTAGCGGGAGCTCCTACAATGAGCAGTTCTTC. Translating gives CASRSGSSGSSYNEQFF.

V is TRBV5-1 and J is TRBJ2-1, with D tentatively TRBD1 (5 bases). CDR3 length equals 16 residues. V lost 4 bases and J 2 bases, leaving 16 bases between the germline ends. CDR1 is SGHRS, CDR2 YFSETQ, per germline. The CDR3 loop is CASSPDSGNPYNEQFF. CDR3 sequence (DNA): TGCGCCAGCAGCCCAGACAGTGGGAACCCCTACAATGAGCAGTTCTTC.

The sample holds many counts of this clonotype. The chain links TRBV12-3 or TRBV12-4 to TRBJ1-6, with TRBD1 matching 7 bases. This CDR3 spans 15 amino acids. Germline trimming cut 6 bases from V and 2 bases from J; bases unmatched to any gene: 4. CDR3 sequence reads: CASREQGTYNSPLHF. The CDR3 coding sequence is TGTGCCAGCAGGGAACAGGGGACCTATAATTCACCCCTCCACTTT.

This clonotype was counted between two and nine times. This sequence joins TRBV30 and TRBJ1-5; 7 bases line up with TRBD1. The CDR3 is 13 amino acids. With 1 base clipped from V and 7 bases from J, the junction kept 4 bases outside the gene matches. From germline, CDR1 is GTSNPN and CDR2 SVGIG (reference sequence). This CDR3 is CAWSGTGGQPQHF. CDR3 in DNA: TGTGCCTGGAGTGGGACAGGCGGACAGCCCCAGCATTTT.

This clonotype has a count of ten or more. The chain carries TRBV7-9 and TRBJ2-7; D unclear. The CDR3 has 11 residues. Trimming left V 5 bases short and J 2 bases short, with 4 bases between. From germline, CDR1 is SEHNR and CDR2 FQNEAQ (reference sequence). Here the CDR3 reads CASSRTYEQYF. CDR3 nucleotides: TGTGCCAGCAGCCGGACCTACGAGCAGTACTTC.